This is a list of T cell receptor beta chains from one sample in a study of cytomegalovirus exposure and HLA in healthy donors. The protocol was immunoSEQ multiplex PCR, while the TCRdb copy is restricted to in-frame clones and leaves out a portion. The data show 90,000 to 100,000 clones, with approximately 88% seen just once and roughly 3.9% held by the top ten. The sequenced material came from PBMCs. The receptor set was obtained from a woman in her twenties or thirties in good health and CMV-seronegative. The CDR3 runs from the conserved cysteine through the conserved F or W. D genes are given only for firm matches. Size is stated for part of the rows, as once, few or many counts, or as a class when the clone is expanded.

d_call clone_size j_call v_call cdr3_nt cdr3_aa
TRBD1 . TRBJ1-1 TRBV7-9 TGTGCCAGCAGCCGTACCGGGACAGCGAACACTGAAGCTTTCTTT CASSRTGTANTEAFF
. . TRBJ2-7 TRBV2 TGTGCCAGCAATCAGCCGGGCTACGAGCAGTACTTC CASNQPGYEQYF
. . TRBJ2-3 TRBV4-1 TGCGCCAGCAGCCAAGGGGGGCGGGGGCCTAGCACAGATACGCAGTATTTT CASSQGGRGPSTDTQYF
. . TRBJ1-1 TRBV2 TGTGCCACTCAAAGTAATTGGGGCGGCACTGAAGCTTTCTTT CATQSNWGGTEAFF
. . TRBJ1-2 TRBV9 TGTGCCAGCAGTCACGAAAATTGGGGGGGCCTAGAGGGCTACACCTTC CASSHENWGGLEGYTF
. . TRBJ1-4 TRBV2 TGTGCCAGCATCCTACGCCGGGACATCGATGAAAAACTGTTTTTT CASILRRDIDEKLFF
TRBD1 once TRBJ1-4 TRBV14 TGTGCCAGCAGCCCCGGGACAGTCCCCGAAAAACTGTTTTTT CASSPGTVPEKLFF
TRBD1 . TRBJ1-2 TRBV6-6 TGTGCCAGTACCGGGACAGGGGTCTATGGCTACACCTTC CASTGTGVYGYTF
. . TRBJ2-1 TRBV5-4 TGTGCCAGCAGCTCCGAAAGAATAGAGGCTGAGCAGTTCTTC CASSSERIEAEQFF
. . TRBJ2-3 TRBV29-1 TGCAGCGTTGCGGGAGCATCCACTAGCCCAGATACGCAGTATTTT CSVAGASTSPDTQYF
. few TRBJ2-2 TRBV21-1 TGTGCCAGTATCAGCTCCGGGGGGACAGGGGGCAGCGGAAGCCTTGCCGGGGAGCTGTTTTTT CASISSGGTGGSGSLAGELFF
. . TRBJ2-1 TRBV4-1 TGCGCCAGCAGCCAAGAATTAGTAGCTTACAATGAGCAGTTCTTC CASSQELVAYNEQFF
TRBD1 . TRBJ2-7 TRBV19 TGTGCCAGTAGTATAAACAGGGGCGAGCAGTACTTC CASSINRGEQYF
. . TRBJ1-1 TRBV14 TGTGCCAGCAGCCAAGATATATTCCGTATCAGGGGCGACACTGAAGCTTTCTTT CASSQDIFRIRGDTEAFF
. . TRBJ2-7 TRBV6-1 TGTGCCAGCAGGTGGTCAGGGGCCTACGAGCAGTACTTC CASRWSGAYEQYF
. . TRBJ2-5 TRBV2 TGTGCCAGCACCGAACAGGGACCCCAAGAGACCCAGTACTTC CASTEQGPQETQYF
. once TRBJ1-3 TRBV5-4 TGTGCCAGCAGCCGGGATAGGCCGGACTCTGGAAACACCATATATTTT CASSRDRPDSGNTIYF
. . TRBJ2-7 TRBV5-6 TGTGCCAGCAGCTTCCGGACAGTTTCCTACGAGCAGTACTTC CASSFRTVSYEQYF
TRBD2 . TRBJ2-7 TRBV19 TGTGCCAGTAGTCCCCGGACTAGCGGGGGACTCTCCTACGAGCAGTACTTC CASSPRTSGGLSYEQYF
. once TRBJ2-7 TRBV15 TGTGCCACCAGCAGAGGAGGGCAGGGGCAAAGCGAGCAGTACTTC CATSRGGQGQSEQYF
TRBD1 few TRBJ1-2 TRBV6-6 TGTGCCAGCAGATCAAGGACAGGAGGTGGCTACACCTTC CASRSRTGGGYTF
. . TRBJ2-7 TRBV5-1 TGCGCCAGCAGCTTGGGGAGGGCGGGTGGTGTCTACGAGCAGTACTTC CASSLGRAGGVYEQYF
TRBD1 . TRBJ1-2 TRBV29-1 TGCAGCGTTGAATCCACAGGGGGCGGGGGCTACACCTTC CSVESTGGGGYTF
TRBD1 once TRBJ1-2 TRBV10-1 TGCGCCAGCAGTGAACGGGACAGTACTTATGGCTACACCTTC CASSERDSTYGYTF
. . TRBJ2-7 TRBV13 TGTGCCAGCAGCACCTCCCTCTCTAGCGAAGTAGTTGTCGAGCAGTACTTC CASSTSLSSEVVVEQYF
. . TRBJ2-7 TRBV28 TGTGCCAGCCTTGCCCAGGGATACGAGCAGTACTTC CASLAQGYEQYF
TRBD2 . TRBJ2-7 TRBV27 TGTGCCAGCAGACTTAGCGGGAAGTCCTACGAGCAGTACTTC CASRLSGKSYEQYF
. . TRBJ1-1 TRBV6-5 TGTGCCAGCAGCCCTCAGGGAGGCATGAACACTGAAGCTTTCTTT CASSPQGGMNTEAFF
. once TRBJ1-3 TRBV5-1 TGCGCCAGCAGCTTCAATCCCGGGGACTCTGGAAACACCATATATTTT CASSFNPGDSGNTIYF
TRBD2 once TRBJ2-1 TRBV6-5 TGTGCCAGCAGTTACTCGAGCGGGGGCAATGAGCAGTTCTTC CASSYSSGGNEQFF
TRBD1 . TRBJ2-7 TRBV10-1 TGCGCCAGCAGGGGACAGGGGCACGAGCAGTACTTC CASRGQGHEQYF
. . TRBJ1-2 TRBV28 TGTGCCAGCAGCTCCATCGCCCGGTCGTTGTTCGGCTACACCTTC CASSSIARSLFGYTF
. . TRBJ2-7 TRBV5-1 TGCGCCAGCAGCTCCGACAGGAGTTCCTACGAGCAGTACTTC CASSSDRSSYEQYF
TRBD1 . TRBJ2-7 TRBV7-9 TGTGCCAGCAGCTTAGGAGACAGGGACATAACTTCCGAGCAGTACTTC CASSLGDRDITSEQYF
. . TRBJ2-7 TRBV6-5 TGTGCCAGCACTCGTGCGGGGGAGCAGTACTTC CASTRAGEQYF
TRBD2 . TRBJ2-3 TRBV4-1 TGCGCCAGCAGCTCCCTACTAGCGGGGGCCACAGATACGCAGTATTTT CASSSLLAGATDTQYF
TRBD1 . TRBJ1-2 TRBV19 TGTGCCAGTAGTCCAGACAGGGCTCAAGTCTACACCTTC CASSPDRAQVYTF
. few TRBJ1-4 TRBV14 TGTGCCAGCAGCCAATCGGCAGGGTTAGGAGAAAAACTGTTTTTT CASSQSAGLGEKLFF
. few TRBJ2-5 TRBV4-2 TGTGCCAGCAGCCAAGATGGCGGCGGAGAGACCCAGTACTTC CASSQDGGGETQYF
TRBD1 few TRBJ1-1 TRBV15 TGTGCCACCAGCAGAGATCAGGGGGAATCGGCTTTCTTT CATSRDQGESAFF